This T cell receptor beta chain appears in the sequencing data of a study of T cells in Graves' hyperthyroidism and ophthalmopathy. Researchers took RNA transcripts and amplified the TCR beta CDR3 regions from them. TCR CDR3 underwent first-round RT-PCR with the HTBI primer set. In TCRdb, the multiplex PCR reads were re-called with MiXCR into one record per CDR3 protein. The data show approximately 700,000 distinct CDR3 sequences, with 16% seen just once and around 8.1% held by the top ten. Germline-derived CDR1 and CDR2 are LGHNA and YSLEER. The CDR3 has 16 residues. After removal of 3 bases from V and 1 base from J, the junction contained 7 bases not matched to a gene.

The TCR comes from a man between 18 and 29 years old with Graves' hyperthyroidism. The sample consisted of blood. The rearrangement uses TRBV4-3 and TRBJ1-1, with 8 bases identical to TRBD1. CDR3 sequence: CASSHSGTGKNTEAFF. The CDR3 bases are TGCGCCAGCAGCCACTCCGGGACAGGAAAGAACACTGAAGCTTTCTTT.